Listed below are T cell receptor beta chains from one sample, sequenced in a study of cytomegalovirus exposure and HLA in healthy donors. Some clones are missing from TCRdb's copy, which holds only in-frame ones; the method was immunoSEQ multiplex PCR. The profile shows 70,000 to 95,000 clones, approximately 84% of them singletons. Source material: PBMCs. Receptors were obtained from a woman younger than 30 in good health and CMV-seropositive. Both conserved end residues are part of each CDR3. Each record gives: clone size, V gene, D gene, J gene, CDR3 DNA, CDR3 protein. A D gene is named only where the DNA matches it firmly. Only some rows state a clone size, as once, few, many or a class for expanded clones.

abundance: few; v_gene: TRBV6-5; d_gene: TRBD1; j_gene: TRBJ2-7; CDR3nt: TGTGCCAGCCGACAGGGGGCTGCGTACGAGCAGTACTTC; CDR3aa: CASRQGAAYEQYF
abundance: NA; v_gene: TRBV2; d_gene: NA; j_gene: TRBJ2-1; CDR3nt: TGTGCCAGCAGTGTCACGGGAGACTCCTACAATGAGCAGTTCTTC; CDR3aa: CASSVTGDSYNEQFF
abundance: NA; v_gene: TRBV18; d_gene: NA; j_gene: TRBJ1-2; CDR3nt: TGTGCCAGCTCACCAAGTACTTTCTATGGCTACACCTTC; CDR3aa: CASSPSTFYGYTF
abundance: once; v_gene: TRBV5-6; d_gene: NA; j_gene: TRBJ2-1; CDR3nt: TGTGCCAGCACCACAGGGAACTCCTACAATGAGCAGTTCTTC; CDR3aa: CASTTGNSYNEQFF
abundance: NA; v_gene: TRBV19; d_gene: TRBD2; j_gene: TRBJ2-3; CDR3nt: TGTGCCAGTAGTCGTGAGCCCGGCCTAGCGGGGACAGATACGCAGTATTTT; CDR3aa: CASSREPGLAGTDTQYF
abundance: NA; v_gene: TRBV5-6; d_gene: TRBD2; j_gene: TRBJ2-2; CDR3nt: TGTGCCAGCAGCCGACTCCCTAGCGGGCTCACCGGGGAGCTGTTTTTT; CDR3aa: CASSRLPSGLTGELFF
abundance: NA; v_gene: TRBV9; d_gene: TRBD1; j_gene: TRBJ2-3; CDR3nt: TGTGCCAGCAGCGCGACAGGGAGCACAGATACGCAGTATTTT; CDR3aa: CASSATGSTDTQYF
abundance: NA; v_gene: TRBV7-8; d_gene: NA; j_gene: TRBJ2-2; CDR3nt: TGTGCCAGCAGCTTAGCGAGAGGAGTTACCGGGGAGCTGTTTTTT; CDR3aa: CASSLARGVTGELFF
abundance: NA; v_gene: TRBV7-8; d_gene: TRBD1; j_gene: TRBJ1-2; CDR3nt: TGTGCCAGCAGCTGGGGGACAGGAAGCGGCTACACCTTC; CDR3aa: CASSWGTGSGYTF
abundance: NA; v_gene: TRBV29-1; d_gene: TRBD1; j_gene: TRBJ1-4; CDR3nt: TGCAGCGTTAAGGGACAGCAAAATGAAAAACTGTTTTTT; CDR3aa: CSVKGQQNEKLFF
abundance: NA; v_gene: TRBV9; d_gene: TRBD2; j_gene: TRBJ2-2; CDR3nt: TGTGCCAGCACCGGGACTAGCGGGAGACCGAGCACCGGGGAGCTGTTTTTT; CDR3aa: CASTGTSGRPSTGELFF
abundance: NA; v_gene: TRBV28; d_gene: TRBD1; j_gene: TRBJ2-7; CDR3nt: TGTGCCAGCAGTCCAGGGACAGTCTCCTACGAGCAGTACTTC; CDR3aa: CASSPGTVSYEQYF
abundance: NA; v_gene: TRBV28; d_gene: NA; j_gene: TRBJ1-2; CDR3nt: TGTGCCAGCAGGTCTGGGGGCAGGGATCACTATGGCTACACCTTC; CDR3aa: CASRSGGRDHYGYTF
abundance: NA; v_gene: TRBV4-2; d_gene: TRBD2; j_gene: TRBJ2-7; CDR3nt: TGTGCCAGCAGCCAAGAGTTGGCGGGAGAGAACTACGAGCAGTACTTC; CDR3aa: CASSQELAGENYEQYF
abundance: once; v_gene: TRBV29-1; d_gene: TRBD2; j_gene: TRBJ2-1; CDR3nt: TGCAGCGTTGAACTAGCGGGATATGAGCAGTTCTTC; CDR3aa: CSVELAGYEQFF
abundance: NA; v_gene: TRBV7-3; d_gene: NA; j_gene: TRBJ2-7; CDR3nt: TGTGCCAGCAGCCCCACCCATCTCGTGACTTACGAGCAGTACTTC; CDR3aa: CASSPTHLVTYEQYF
abundance: NA; v_gene: TRBV5-6; d_gene: NA; j_gene: TRBJ2-1; CDR3nt: TGTGCCAGCACGGCCGGGAGCTCCCCTGAGCAGTTCTTC; CDR3aa: CASTAGSSPEQFF
abundance: NA; v_gene: TRBV7-3; d_gene: TRBD1; j_gene: TRBJ1-1; CDR3nt: TGTGCCAGCAGCTTAATTCCCTCGGGACAGGGGAACACTGAAGCTTTCTTT; CDR3aa: CASSLIPSGQGNTEAFF
abundance: NA; v_gene: TRBV30; d_gene: NA; j_gene: TRBJ2-5; CDR3nt: TGTGCCTGGAGGGGGCTTCAAGAGACCCAGTACTTC; CDR3aa: CAWRGLQETQYF
abundance: NA; v_gene: TRBV5-8; d_gene: NA; j_gene: TRBJ1-3; CDR3nt: TGTGCCAGCAGCCCACGAGAGGGTATACATTTT; CDR3aa: CASSPREGIHF
abundance: NA; v_gene: TRBV4-1; d_gene: NA; j_gene: TRBJ2-4; CDR3nt: TGCGCCAGCAGCCAAGTTGGACAGATTGAAAACATTCAGTACTTC; CDR3aa: CASSQVGQIENIQYF
abundance: NA; v_gene: TRBV7-2; d_gene: NA; j_gene: TRBJ1-2; CDR3nt: TGTGCCAGCAGCTTAAATATCAACAGCTATGGCTACACCTTC; CDR3aa: CASSLNINSYGYTF
abundance: few; v_gene: TRBV6-5; d_gene: NA; j_gene: TRBJ1-1; CDR3nt: TGTGCCAGCAGAGGAACTTTCGGAGCCGAAGCTTTCTTT; CDR3aa: CASRGTFGAEAFF
abundance: NA; v_gene: TRBV9; d_gene: NA; j_gene: TRBJ1-2; CDR3nt: TGTGCCAGCAGCCCCCAGAGTACAGGAAACTATGGCTACACCTTC; CDR3aa: CASSPQSTGNYGYTF
abundance: NA; v_gene: TRBV6-6; d_gene: TRBD1; j_gene: TRBJ1-1; CDR3nt: TGTGCCAGCTTAGGACAGGCGAACACTGAAGCTTTCTTT; CDR3aa: CASLGQANTEAFF
abundance: once; v_gene: TRBV15; d_gene: TRBD1; j_gene: TRBJ2-1; CDR3nt: TGTGCCACCAGCAGAGAGTTAGGGGACAGGGGAAATGAGCAGTTCTTC; CDR3aa: CATSRELGDRGNEQFF
abundance: NA; v_gene: TRBV25-1; d_gene: TRBD1; j_gene: TRBJ2-2; CDR3nt: TGTGCCAGCAGCACGGGACAGGGGGTAACCGGGGAGCTGTTTTTT; CDR3aa: CASSTGQGVTGELFF
abundance: NA; v_gene: TRBV7-2; d_gene: TRBD1; j_gene: TRBJ1-2; CDR3nt: TGTGCCAGCAGCGACAGGGTCTATGGCTACACCTTC; CDR3aa: CASSDRVYGYTF
abundance: NA; v_gene: TRBV28; d_gene: TRBD2; j_gene: TRBJ2-1; CDR3nt: TGTGCCAGCAGTTCCCCGGGACTAGCGGGACATGAGCAGTTCTTC; CDR3aa: CASSSPGLAGHEQFF
abundance: NA; v_gene: TRBV2; d_gene: NA; j_gene: TRBJ2-1; CDR3nt: TGTGCCAGCATAGGGTGGCGGGGGCCTTACAATGAGCAGTTCTTC; CDR3aa: CASIGWRGPYNEQFF
abundance: NA; v_gene: TRBV7-9; d_gene: NA; j_gene: TRBJ1-1; CDR3nt: TGTGCCAGCAGCTCTATGAACACTGAAGCTTTCTTT; CDR3aa: CASSSMNTEAFF
abundance: NA; v_gene: TRBV7-9; d_gene: TRBD1; j_gene: TRBJ1-2; CDR3nt: TGTGCCAGCAGAGACAGGGAGGACTATGGCTACACCTTC; CDR3aa: CASRDREDYGYTF
abundance: NA; v_gene: TRBV19; d_gene: NA; j_gene: TRBJ2-1; CDR3nt: TGTGCCAGTGGGGCCTACGGGTCTTCCTACAATGAGCAGTTCTTC; CDR3aa: CASGAYGSSYNEQFF
abundance: NA; v_gene: TRBV2; d_gene: NA; j_gene: TRBJ2-1; CDR3nt: TGTGCCAGCAGTGAGTACGGGTCCTACAATGAGCAGTTCTTC; CDR3aa: CASSEYGSYNEQFF
abundance: once; v_gene: TRBV5-1; d_gene: TRBD1; j_gene: TRBJ2-5; CDR3nt: TGCGCCAGCAGCTCGCGGACAGGCACTCAAGAGACCCAGTACTTC; CDR3aa: CASSSRTGTQETQYF
abundance: NA; v_gene: TRBV6-5; d_gene: TRBD2; j_gene: TRBJ2-3; CDR3nt: TGTGCCAGCAGGGAGAGCGGGGGGGCTTATGATACGCAGTATTTT; CDR3aa: CASRESGGAYDTQYF
abundance: NA; v_gene: TRBV6-1; d_gene: NA; j_gene: TRBJ2-7; CDR3nt: TGTGCCAGCAGTGAGTCGCCAGAGGCCTACGAGCAGTACTTC; CDR3aa: CASSESPEAYEQYF
abundance: NA; v_gene: TRBV4-2; d_gene: TRBD2; j_gene: TRBJ2-2; CDR3nt: TGTGCCAGCAGCGGCCAGGGGAGCGGGGGTTTCACCGGGGAGCTGTTTTTT; CDR3aa: CASSGQGSGGFTGELFF
abundance: NA; v_gene: TRBV14; d_gene: NA; j_gene: TRBJ2-5; CDR3nt: TGTGCCAGCAGCCACGGACAGCCCAGGACCCAGTACTTC; CDR3aa: CASSHGQPRTQYF
abundance: NA; v_gene: TRBV6-4; d_gene: NA; j_gene: TRBJ2-3; CDR3nt: TGTGCCAGCAGTGGCGGGAGCACAGATACGCAGTATTTT; CDR3aa: CASSGGSTDTQYF
abundance: few; v_gene: TRBV25-1; d_gene: TRBD1; j_gene: TRBJ2-3; CDR3nt: TGTGCCAGCAATAGGCAGGGGGCACGTTCAGATACGCAGTATTTT; CDR3aa: CASNRQGARSDTQYF
abundance: NA; v_gene: TRBV7-6; d_gene: NA; j_gene: TRBJ1-3; CDR3nt: TGTGCCAGCAGCTCGGCAGGGCTCTCGCTCTCTGGAAACACCATATATTTT; CDR3aa: CASSSAGLSLSGNTIYF
abundance: NA; v_gene: TRBV9; d_gene: TRBD2; j_gene: TRBJ2-7; CDR3nt: TGTGCCAGCAGCGTAGGGGGTAGCGGGAGCTACGAGCAGTACTTC; CDR3aa: CASSVGGSGSYEQYF
abundance: once; v_gene: TRBV6-1; d_gene: TRBD1; j_gene: TRBJ1-5; CDR3nt: TGTGCCAGCTGTGACAGGGGGCCCGGTCTTTGGTTGGATAGCAATCAGCCCCAGCATTTT; CDR3aa: CASCDRGPGLWLDSNQPQHF
abundance: NA; v_gene: TRBV9; d_gene: NA; j_gene: TRBJ2-1; CDR3nt: TGTGCCAGCAGCGCCGGCGGGCACAATGAGCAGTTCTTC; CDR3aa: CASSAGGHNEQFF
abundance: NA; v_gene: TRBV30; d_gene: TRBD2; j_gene: TRBJ2-1; CDR3nt: TGTGCCAGCAAAACACTAGCGGGAGGTAATGAGCAGTTCTTC; CDR3aa: CASKTLAGGNEQFF
abundance: NA; v_gene: TRBV6-1; d_gene: NA; j_gene: TRBJ2-1; CDR3nt: TGTGCCAGCACCAACTCCCCGTTCGGGGGTGAGCAGTTCTTC; CDR3aa: CASTNSPFGGEQFF
abundance: NA; v_gene: TRBV18; d_gene: TRBD1; j_gene: TRBJ2-6; CDR3nt: TGTGCCAGCTCTAGGAGTGTCGCGAGTGTACAGGGGACTGGGGCCAACGTCCTGACTTTC; CDR3aa: CASSRSVASVQGTGANVLTF